This TCR beta chain emerged from a study of control samples from healthy donors and cancer patients. The CDR3 contains 12 residues. V shed 4 bases and J shed 6 bases, with 10 bases lying between them. The germline CDR1 and CDR2 sequences are SGHRS and YFSETQ. This clone appeared once. Clones were read by immunoSEQ multiplex PCR, and TCRdb kept only the in-frame ones, dropping some. The sample lists about 84,000 clones, approximately 80% occurring once. The V gene is TRBV5-1, the J gene TRBJ1-1; tentatively, D is TRBD1 (5 bases). The sequence derives from a man aged 55 to 70 with head and neck cancer. Sequenced material: PBMCs. The CDR3 reads CASSTTEAEAFF. CDR3 DNA sequence: TGCGCCAGCAGCACGACAGAGGCTGAAGCTTTCTTT.